A single sample gave rise to the 19 T cell receptor beta chains below, sequenced in a study of blood T cell repertoires in COVID-19. TCRdb's copy holds only in-frame clones and misses some; the assay was immunoSEQ multiplex PCR. The sample lists roughly 150,000 clones, around 86% occurring once. Sample: peripheral blood. These receptors all stem from a human donor in a cohort sampled during active COVID-19.

The V call is TRBV24-1, the J call TRBJ1-3; TRBD1 matches 8 bases. In germline, CDR1 is KGHDR, CDR2 SFDVKD. The CDR3 spans 18 residues. Trimming at V came to 4 bases and at J to 0 bases, leaving 10 bases not matched to a gene. The CDR3 reads CATSDSAGTGGSGNTIYF. For the CDR3, the DNA is TGTGCCACCAGTGACTCCGCTGGGACAGGAGGCTCTGGAAACACCATATATTTT.

The chain has TRBV29-1 and TRBJ1-1, with 7 bases matching TRBD1. The CDR3 runs 15 residues. The V segment lost 3 bases and the J segment 4 bases; nucleotides outside the gene matches: 11. Germline lookup yields CDR1 SQVTM and CDR2 ANQGSEA. The CDR3 DNA reads as TGCAGCGTTGACAACCTACAGGGGAGCCCCACTGAAGCTTTCTTT. This translates into CSVDNLQGSPTEAFF.

CDR3 residues: CATSDGQGNYNEQFF. In nucleotides, the CDR3 is TGTGCCACCAGTGATGGACAAGGAAACTACAATGAGCAGTTCTTC. The chain links TRBV24-1 to TRBJ2-1, with D possibly matching TRBD1 (5 bases). CDR3 size: 15 residues. CDR1 and CDR2 (germline): KGHDR, SFDVKD. With 3 bases removed from V and 3 bases from J, the gap between germline ends came to 11 bases.

The J gene is TRBJ2-7, the V gene TRBV12-3 or TRBV12-4; 9 bases agree with TRBD1. Trimming removed 6 bases from V and 5 bases from J; junction bases left unmatched: 5. This CDR3 is built from 13 residues. CDR3 coding DNA: TGTGCCAGCAGGAGGACAGGGGACAACGAGCAGTACTTC. As protein: CASRRTGDNEQYF.

The gene calls are TRBV6-4 and TRBJ1-6; D is ambiguous. CDR3 size: 15 residues. Germline V CDR1 and CDR2: MRHNA, SNTAGT. V lost 5 bases, J lost 5 bases, and 13 bases lay in between. This CDR3 reads CASSPDGLNNSPLHF. For the CDR3, the DNA is TGTGCCAGCAGTCCCGATGGACTCAATAATTCACCCCTCCACTTT.

V gene TRBV28 combines with J gene TRBJ2-3, with D hard to call. Trimming stripped 10 bases from V and 6 bases from J, with 17 bases between. Per germline, CDR1 MDHEN and CDR2 SYDVKM. This CDR3 has 13 residues. Here the CDR3 reads CATAIQSADTQYF. CDR3 coding DNA: TGTGCCACCGCCATTCAAAGCGCGGATACGCAGTATTTT.

The V and J genes are TRBV9 and TRBJ2-5; D perhaps matches TRBD2 (7 bases). CDR1 is SGDLS and CDR2 is YYNGEE in the germline V gene. The CDR3 is made up of 17 amino acids. The V end was cut by 2 bases, the J end by 2 bases, with 19 bases between. CDR3 loop: CASSVGRGMGLQETQYF. CDR3 nucleotide sequence: TGTGCCAGCAGCGTTGGGAGGGGGATGGGGCTGCAAGAGACCCAGTACTTC.

This clone showed up just once. The V call is TRBV30, the J call TRBJ2-5, with 8 bases fitting TRBD2. Germline V CDR1 and CDR2: GTSNPN, SVGIG (reference sequence). V shed 2 bases and J 1 base; nucleotides not matched to a gene: 6. The CDR3 totals 15 residues. Here the CDR3 DNA reads TGTGCCTGGAGTCGGGAGCGGGGGTCCCAAGAGACCCAGTACTTC. It yields the protein CAWSRERGSQETQYF.

This clone showed up just a few times. The V gene is TRBV29-1, the J gene TRBJ2-5, with 9 bases fitting TRBD2. Germline lookup yields CDR1 SQVTM and CDR2 ANQGSEA. V was pared by 4 bases and J by 1 base, with 4 bases of the junction left unmatched. CDR3 size: 14 residues. The CDR3 is CSVVAGERQETQYF. CDR3 bases: TGCAGCGTTGTAGCGGGAGAGCGCCAAGAGACCCAGTACTTC.

The J gene is TRBJ2-3, the V gene TRBV7-3, with 7 positions matching TRBD2. The ends lost 5 bases at V and 6 bases at J; junction bases unmatched: 14. The germline gives CDR1 SGHTA, CDR2 FQGTGA. The CDR3 sequence is 16 residues long. The CDR3 region has the DNA TGTGCCAGCAGCCCATCGGTGGGGGGGTCGATGGATACGCAGTATTTT. It yields the protein CASSPSVGGSMDTQYF.

The chain employs TRBV7-2 and TRBJ2-1; the D gene is possibly TRBD2 (6 bases). V lost 1 base and J lost 9, with 13 bases in between. CDR1 and CDR2 from the germline V gene are SGHTA and FQGNSA. The CDR3 spans 14 residues. The CDR3 DNA sequence: TGTGCCAGCAGCTTAGTTAGCGGATCCAGTGAGCAGTTCTTC. It yields the protein CASSLVSGSSEQFF.

This chain uses TRBV18 with TRBJ1-6; D possibly corresponds to TRBD1 (5 bases). V lost 3 bases and J 4 bases, leaving 10 bases between the germline ends. CDR1 KGHSH and CDR2 LQKENI come from the germline V gene. This CDR3 has 15 amino acids. The CDR3 spells CASSPWGQYNSPLHF. The CDR3 DNA follows: TGTGCCAGCTCACCCTGGGGCCAGTATAATTCACCCCTCCACTTT. The full variable domain, its missing parts supplied by reference TRBV18 and TRBJ1-6, is NAGVMQNPRHLVRRRGQEARLRCSPMKGHSHVYWYRQLPEEGLKFMVYLQKENIIDESGMPKERFSAEFPKEGPSILRIQQVVRGDSAAYFCASSPWGQYNSPLHFGNGTRLTVT.

The count of this clone is one. The V call is TRBV7-7, the J call TRBJ2-5; 10 bases map to TRBD2. V trimming: 5 bases; J trimming: 2 bases; junction bases outside the gene matches: 5. CDR1 is SSHAT and CDR2 is FNYEAQ in the germline V gene (reference sequence). The CDR3 is 15 amino acids. CDR3 nucleotide sequence: TGTGCCAGCAGCACAATAGCGGGGGGTCAAGAGACCCAGTACTTC. Its translation is CASSTIAGGQETQYF.

This chain connects TRBV18 to TRBJ2-5, with 8 bases fitting TRBD1. CDR3 length: 14 residues. V gave up 3 bases and J gave up 5 bases; unmatched junction bases: 5. Germline V gene lookup returns CDR1 KGHSH and CDR2 LQKENI. CDR3 in DNA: TGTGCCAGCTCACCGGACAGGGTATCGGAGACCCAGTACTTC. This codes for CASSPDRVSETQYF.

This clone was observed a handful of times. The chain carries TRBV30 and TRBJ2-7, with 10 bases fitting TRBD1. V dropped 3 bases and J dropped 1; count of bases not matched to a gene: 3. Germline-derived CDR1 and CDR2 are GTSNPN and SVGIG (reference sequence). CDR3 length equals 14 residues. CDR3 amino acids: CAWRGQGISYEQYF. CDR3 nucleotide sequence: TGTGCCTGGAGGGGACAGGGGATTTCCTACGAGCAGTACTTC. Full variable domain (rest looked up from reference TRBV30 and TRBJ2-7): SQTIHQWPATLVQPVGSPLSLECTVEGTSNPNLYWYRQAAGRGLQLLFYSVGIGQISSEVPQNLSASRPQDRQFILSSKKLLLSDSGFYLCAWRGQGISYEQYFGPGTRLTVT.

The J gene is TRBJ1-5, the V gene TRBV30; TRBD1 is a possible D gene (6 bases). CDR1 and CDR2 from the germline V gene are GTSNPN and SVGIG (reference sequence). The CDR3 has 17 amino acids. Deletions cut 2 bases from V and 0 bases from J, with 17 bases between. In DNA, the CDR3 is TGTGCCTGGAGTTCCCCGCAAGGGGGGGATAGCAATCAGCCCCAGCATTTT. It yields the protein CAWSSPQGGDSNQPQHF.

The chain is built from TRBV9 and TRBJ2-2; D unclear. Looked up from germline, CDR1 is SGDLS and CDR2 is YYNGEE. There are 13 residues in the CDR3. Trimming took 0 bases from V and 4 from J, leaving 4 bases between them. CDR3 protein: CASSVVGTGELFF. The CDR3 DNA sequence: TGTGCCAGCAGCGTAGTCGGCACCGGGGAGCTGTTTTTT. Drawing the rest from reference TRBV9 and TRBJ2-2, the complete variable domain is DSGVTQTPKHLITATGQRVTLRCSPRSGDLSVYWYQQSLDQGLQFLIQYYNGEERAKGNILERFSAQQFPDLHSELNLSSLELGDSALYFCASSVVGTGELFFGEGSRLTVL.

The genes are TRBV4-1 and TRBJ2-7; 10 bases agree with TRBD1. Trimming removed 3 bases from V and 4 bases from J; junction bases left unmatched: 9. Germline values: CDR1 MGHRA, CDR2 YSYEKL. The CDR3 runs 16 residues. The CDR3 here is CASSHELTGGDYEQYF. In DNA form, the CDR3 reads TGCGCCAGCAGCCATGAACTGACAGGGGGCGATTACGAGCAGTACTTC.

This chain connects TRBV5-6 to TRBJ2-1; no clear D gene. This CDR3 region has 15 residues. The germline CDR1 and CDR2 sequences are SGHDT and YYEEEE. The V end was cut by 3 bases, the J end by 0 bases, with 10 bases between. CDR3: CASSSESSSYNEQFF. The CDR3 DNA is TGTGCCAGCAGCTCTGAATCGAGCTCCTACAATGAGCAGTTCTTC.